Listed below are T cell receptor beta chains from one sample, sequenced in a study of CD8 T cells in ankylosing spondylitis. Via MiXCR, TCRdb re-called the 5' RACE reads, giving one row per CDR3 protein. Of 400,000 to 450,000 distinct CDR3 sequences listed, roughly 18% are singletons. The sequencing input was blood, either unsorted or a sorted T cell fraction (not recorded which). The receptors come from a male donor with ankylosing spondylitis. Both conserved end residues are trimmed from each CDR3. Fields, in order: J gene, V gene, CDR3 protein.

j_gene: TRBJ2-3
v_gene: TRBV7-2
CDR3aa: ASSLALRDTQY

j_gene: TRBJ1-4
v_gene: TRBV6-5
CDR3aa: ASSYFGDRGNEKLF

j_gene: TRBJ1-2
v_gene: TRBV4-3
CDR3aa: ASSQGLNYGYT

j_gene: TRBJ2-5
v_gene: TRBV5-1
CDR3aa: ASSQRGGSETQY

j_gene: TRBJ1-1
v_gene: TRBV29-1
CDR3aa: SVLLGQGGTEAF

j_gene: TRBJ2-2
v_gene: TRBV9
CDR3aa: ASSARETPNTGELF

j_gene: TRBJ1-4
v_gene: TRBV7-8
CDR3aa: ASSSFPGARHEKLF

j_gene: TRBJ2-1
v_gene: TRBV20-1
CDR3aa: SARRGGAYTNEQF

j_gene: TRBJ2-1
v_gene: TRBV20-1
CDR3aa: SARDARAGGYNEQF

j_gene: TRBJ2-7
v_gene: TRBV7-9
CDR3aa: ASSPPLLGEQY

j_gene: TRBJ1-1
v_gene: TRBV28
CDR3aa: ASSLGGQGRLGTEAF

j_gene: TRBJ2-2
v_gene: TRBV7-9
CDR3aa: ASSLTGTGELF

j_gene: TRBJ2-7
v_gene: TRBV11-2
CDR3aa: ASSLWGAGYEQY

j_gene: TRBJ1-4
v_gene: TRBV20-1
CDR3aa: SARAAGANEMEKLF

j_gene: TRBJ2-1
v_gene: TRBV6-1
CDR3aa: ASSPGTEFETSHGEQF

j_gene: TRBJ2-7
v_gene: TRBV2
CDR3aa: ASSERGTGEQY

j_gene: TRBJ2-3
v_gene: TRBV11-2
CDR3aa: ASSLDWLGRGESYTQY

j_gene: TRBJ2-6
v_gene: TRBV5-6
CDR3aa: ASSLRTGAAVLT

j_gene: TRBJ1-1
v_gene: TRBV20-1
CDR3aa: RGGPPTEAF

j_gene: TRBJ1-2
v_gene: TRBV24-1
CDR3aa: ATSDPLRESGYT

j_gene: TRBJ1-6
v_gene: TRBV5-1
CDR3aa: ASSLAVGSSSYNSPLH

j_gene: TRBJ1-5
v_gene: TRBV2
CDR3aa: ASSEGTEAQH

j_gene: TRBJ2-5
v_gene: TRBV7-8
CDR3aa: ASSRLAGAFLQTQY

j_gene: TRBJ1-5
v_gene: TRBV12-3/TRBV12-4
CDR3aa: ASSPGGGQNQPQH

j_gene: TRBJ2-3
v_gene: TRBV20-1
CDR3aa: SASRLAGGDTQY

j_gene: TRBJ2-7
v_gene: TRBV2
CDR3aa: ASSAGLAGSYEQY

j_gene: TRBJ2-2
v_gene: TRBV11-2
CDR3aa: ASSVTVRANTGELF

j_gene: TRBJ2-5
v_gene: TRBV5-1
CDR3aa: ASRYNSAGTQETQY

j_gene: TRBJ2-5
v_gene: TRBV5-1
CDR3aa: ASSLALTGDETQY

j_gene: TRBJ2-5
v_gene: TRBV15
CDR3aa: ATSRVILAGGEGETQY

j_gene: TRBJ2-6
v_gene: TRBV20-1
CDR3aa: SVRDSQSGANVLT

j_gene: TRBJ2-5
v_gene: TRBV12-3/TRBV12-4
CDR3aa: ASSPPSGQETQY

j_gene: TRBJ2-5
v_gene: TRBV20-1
CDR3aa: SARRGRRLQETQY

j_gene: TRBJ2-2
v_gene: TRBV28
CDR3aa: ASRGRATGELF

j_gene: TRBJ1-1
v_gene: TRBV6-1
CDR3aa: ASRTGTHTEAF

j_gene: TRBJ2-2
v_gene: TRBV5-1
CDR3aa: ASSSEGTGTGELF

j_gene: TRBJ2-2
v_gene: TRBV5-1
CDR3aa: ASSWSGSGTGELF

j_gene: TRBJ2-1
v_gene: TRBV18
CDR3aa: ASSPLSGGNNEQF

j_gene: TRBJ2-7
v_gene: TRBV27
CDR3aa: ASSLILEEGPNEQY

j_gene: TRBJ2-1
v_gene: TRBV28
CDR3aa: ASIGTSGYYNEQF